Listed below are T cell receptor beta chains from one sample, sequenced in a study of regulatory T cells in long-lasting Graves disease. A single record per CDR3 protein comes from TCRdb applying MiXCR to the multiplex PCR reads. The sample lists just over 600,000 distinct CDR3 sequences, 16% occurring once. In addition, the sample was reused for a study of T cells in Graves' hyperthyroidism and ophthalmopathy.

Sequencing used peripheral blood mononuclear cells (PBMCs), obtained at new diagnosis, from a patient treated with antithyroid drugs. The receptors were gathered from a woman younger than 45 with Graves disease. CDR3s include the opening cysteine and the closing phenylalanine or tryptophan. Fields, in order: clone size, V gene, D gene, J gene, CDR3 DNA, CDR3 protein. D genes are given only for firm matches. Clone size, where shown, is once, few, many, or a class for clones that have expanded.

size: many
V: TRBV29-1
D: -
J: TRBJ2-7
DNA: TGCAGCACTGGGGGAGCCTCCTACGAGCAGTACTTC
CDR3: CSTGGASYEQYF

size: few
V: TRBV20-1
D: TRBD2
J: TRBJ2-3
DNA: TGCAGTGCTAGCGGCCTAGCGGGAGGTTTAGATACGCAGTATTTT
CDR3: CSASGLAGGLDTQYF

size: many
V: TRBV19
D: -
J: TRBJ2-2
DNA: TGTGCCAGTAGTGTGGGACGGGACCTGAACACCGGGGAGCTGTTTTTT
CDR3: CASSVGRDLNTGELFF

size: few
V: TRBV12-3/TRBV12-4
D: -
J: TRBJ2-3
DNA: TGTGCCAGCAGAAAAGGGGGGATAGGCACAGATACGCAGTATTTT
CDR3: CASRKGGIGTDTQYF

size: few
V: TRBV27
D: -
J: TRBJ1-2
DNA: TGTGCCAGCAGGGGAGAGGGGGGGCCAATAAAAACCACTGGCTACACCTTC
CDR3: CASRGEGGPIKTTGYTF

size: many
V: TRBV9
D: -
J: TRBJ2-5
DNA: TGTGCCAGCAGCGTAGGGGTCGCCGAGACCCAGTACTTC
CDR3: CASSVGVAETQYF

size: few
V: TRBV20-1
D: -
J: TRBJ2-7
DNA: TGCAGTGCTAGCGGAAGGGACCAACTCACCTACGAGCAGTACTTC
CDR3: CSASGRDQLTYEQYF

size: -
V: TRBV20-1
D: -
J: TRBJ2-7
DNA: TGCAGTGCCGAGGACAGCCCCAGCCATTTTGGGCAGTACTTC
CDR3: CSAEDSPSHFGQYF

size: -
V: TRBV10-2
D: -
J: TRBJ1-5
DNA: TGCGCCAGCAGTGAGTCTTTGGCCCAGCCCCAGCATTTT
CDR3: CASSESLAQPQHF

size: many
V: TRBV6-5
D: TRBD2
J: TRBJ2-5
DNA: TGTGCCAGCAGTTACATCTCTAGCGGAGTTCAAGAGACCCAGTACTTC
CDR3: CASSYISSGVQETQYF

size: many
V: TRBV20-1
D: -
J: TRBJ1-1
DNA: TGCAGTGCTAGGCCCTACGGGAACACTGAAGCTTTCTTT
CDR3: CSARPYGNTEAFF

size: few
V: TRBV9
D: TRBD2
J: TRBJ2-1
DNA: TGTGCCAGCAGCGGCGGACTAGCGGGAGGCAACTCCTACAATGAGCAGTTCTTC
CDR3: CASSGGLAGGNSYNEQFF

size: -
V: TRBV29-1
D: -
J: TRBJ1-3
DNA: TGCAGCGCCCGGGACCCGAGCTCTGGAAACACCATATATTTT
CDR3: CSARDPSSGNTIYF

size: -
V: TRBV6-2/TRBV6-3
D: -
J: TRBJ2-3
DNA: TGTGCCAGCAGTTACTCGAATCTGGCGGGTACTAGCACAGATACGCAGTATTTT
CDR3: CASSYSNLAGTSTDTQYF

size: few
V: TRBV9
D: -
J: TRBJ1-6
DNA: TGTGCCAGCAGCGTGAGTTTATCCTATAATTCACCCCTCCACTTT
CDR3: CASSVSLSYNSPLHF

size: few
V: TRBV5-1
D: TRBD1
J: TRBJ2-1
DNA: TGCGCCAGCAGCTTGAAACGGGACAGTATAGACAATGAGCAGTTCTTC
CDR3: CASSLKRDSIDNEQFF

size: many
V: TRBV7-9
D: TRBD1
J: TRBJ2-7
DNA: TGTGCCAGCAGCTTAGGGGCAGGGGGCAGCTCCTACGAGCAGTACTTC
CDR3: CASSLGAGGSSYEQYF

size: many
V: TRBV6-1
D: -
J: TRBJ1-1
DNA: TGTGCCAGCAGTGCGGGGCGAGGATACCCGAACACTGAAGCTTTCTTT
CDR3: CASSAGRGYPNTEAFF

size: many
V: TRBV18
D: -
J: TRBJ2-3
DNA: TGTGCCAGCTCACCAGAACACAGGGTGGTCCCAGATACGCAGTATTTT
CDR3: CASSPEHRVVPDTQYF

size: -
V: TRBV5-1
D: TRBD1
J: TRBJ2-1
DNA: TGCGCCAGCAGCCCCCCCTCGGGACAGGGAATCGATGAGCAGTTCTTC
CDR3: CASSPPSGQGIDEQFF

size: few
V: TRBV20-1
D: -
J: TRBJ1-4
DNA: TGCAGTGCTAGTGGCGGGGGCGCCCCGGCGGAGGCAACTAATGAAAAACTGTTTTTT
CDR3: CSASGGGAPAEATNEKLFF

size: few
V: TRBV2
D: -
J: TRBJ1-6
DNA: TGTGCCAGCAGTGACCCAGGGGAGTCCTATAATTCACCCCTCCACTTT
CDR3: CASSDPGESYNSPLHF

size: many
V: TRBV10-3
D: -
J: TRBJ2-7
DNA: TGTGCCATCAGTCCGGAGGGGGGGTACGGGCAGTACTTC
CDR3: CAISPEGGYGQYF

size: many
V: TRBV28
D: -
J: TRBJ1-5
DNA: TGTGCCGCCTCGGATCAGCCCCAGCATTTT
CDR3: CAASDQPQHF

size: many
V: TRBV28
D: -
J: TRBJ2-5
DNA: TGTGCCAGCACGGGTGCGCTGAGAGAGACCCAGTACTTC
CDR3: CASTGALRETQYF

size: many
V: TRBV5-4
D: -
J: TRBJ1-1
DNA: TGTGCCAGCAGCAGGGGGGGCAACACTGAAGCTTTCTTT
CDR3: CASSRGGNTEAFF

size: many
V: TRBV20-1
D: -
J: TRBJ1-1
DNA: TGCAGTGCTAGAGCGACAGGAGCGACTGAAGCTTTCTTT
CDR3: CSARATGATEAFF

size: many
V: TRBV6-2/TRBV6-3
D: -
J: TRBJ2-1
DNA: TGTGCCAGCAGTTACTCGAAGGGGGGTTGGCTTGATGAGCAGTTCTTC
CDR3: CASSYSKGGWLDEQFF

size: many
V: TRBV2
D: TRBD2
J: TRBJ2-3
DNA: TGTGCCAGCAGGTTTAGCGGGAGTCGGACAGATACGCAGTATTTT
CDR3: CASRFSGSRTDTQYF

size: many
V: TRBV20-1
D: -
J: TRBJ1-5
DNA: TGCAGCGGTACGGGGGGCGGCAATCAGCCCCAGCATTTT
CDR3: CSGTGGGNQPQHF

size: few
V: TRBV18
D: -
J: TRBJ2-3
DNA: TGTGCCAGCTCACGGGAGAGCGGGTACTTAGATACGCAGTATTTT
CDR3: CASSRESGYLDTQYF

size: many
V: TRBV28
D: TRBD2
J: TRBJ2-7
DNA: TGTGCCAGCAGGGGAGCCGCGGGAGCACTAACCTACGAGCAGTACTTC
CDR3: CASRGAAGALTYEQYF